These 5 T cell receptor beta chains came from one sample sequenced in a study of PD-1 blockade in classical Hodgkin lymphoma. Time point: cycle 4 day 1 (C4D1), after 6 weeks of nivolumab. Every patient had relapsed following autologous stem cell transplantation, and cohorts differed in brentuximab vedotin exposure. Some clones are missing from TCRdb's copy, which holds only in-frame ones; the method was immunoSEQ multiplex PCR. The sample has some 24,000 clones, under 90% seen once. The sequenced sample was peripheral blood mononuclear cells (PBMCs), obtained before the fourth cycle of nivolumab. These receptors were obtained from a human donor with classical Hodgkin lymphoma.

This chain links TRBV2 with TRBJ2-5, with a weak D call TRBD2 (6 bases). The V gene lost 5 bases and the J gene lost 5 bases, with 21 bases spanning the gap. In germline, CDR1 is SNHLY, CDR2 FYNNEI. The CDR3 totals 16 residues. The CDR3 protein is CASSLLIFRAGETQYF. CDR3 sequence (DNA): TGTGCCAGCAGTCTTTTGATATTCCGGGCGGGGGAGACCCAGTACTTC.

The rearrangement uses TRBV19 and TRBJ2-2; the match to TRBD1 covers 10 bases. The CDR3 spans 15 residues. The trim removed 2 bases at V and 5 bases at J, leaving 2 bases unmatched. Germline V gene sequence: CDR1 LNHDA, CDR2 SQIVND (reference sequence). DNA for the CDR3: TGTGCCAGTAGTATATGGACAGGGGGGACCGGGGAGCTGTTTTTT. It yields the protein CASSIWTGGTGELFF.

The chain combines TRBV19 with TRBJ2-3, with D perhaps TRBD1 (6 bases). CDR3 length: 15 residues. CDR1 is LNHDA, CDR2 SQIVND, per germline (reference sequence). V was shortened by 5 bases and J by 2 bases, with 14 bases between the two germline ends. This CDR3 is CASSPTGDPTDTQYF. CDR3 bases: TGTGCCAGTAGTCCGACAGGAGATCCCACAGATACGCAGTATTTT.

The chain is built from TRBV10-3 and TRBJ2-6; the D gene is possibly TRBD2 (6 bases). The CDR3 runs to 17 residues. CDR1 and CDR2 (germline): ENHRY, SYGVKD. V dropped 6 bases and J dropped 1 base, with 16 bases sitting between them. The CDR3 bases are TGTGCCATCAGCGGAAGAGGAGGGGCATCTGGGGCCAACGTCCTGACTTTC. This encodes CAISGRGGASGANVLTF.

The chain links TRBV19 to TRBJ2-1, with TRBD2 matching 8 bases. Germline assignment: CDR1 LNHDA and CDR2 SQIVND (reference sequence). This CDR3 spans 18 amino acids. V was pared by 0 bases and J by 3 bases, with 10 bases of the junction left unmatched. CDR3 DNA: TGTGCCAGTAGTATAGATCGGACCAGCGGGAGAGACTACAATGAGCAGTTCTTC. This codes for CASSIDRTSGRDYNEQFF.